This is a list of T cell receptor beta chains from one sample in a study of vaccination and CD4 T cells after COVID-19. From the PCR reads, TCRdb called clonotypes with MiXCR, one entry per CDR3 protein. The table has some 14,000 distinct CDR3 sequences, around 24% seen once. These receptors lack a known antigen. The sample here was CD4+ T cells from blood, cultured in vitro, taken after SARS-CoV-2 vaccination. Source of these receptors: a human donor who had recovered from COVID-19. Both conserved end residues are part of each CDR3. The D gene is left open where the match is weak. Some rows mark clone size as missing; the rest say once, few, many or name a class of expanded clone.

d_call j_call clone_size v_call cdr3_aa cdr3_nt
. TRBJ1-1 . TRBV11-2 CASSLGGRGRRFPEAFF TGTGCCAGCAGCTTAGGGGGGCGGGGAAGGAGATTCCCTGAAGCTTTCTTT
. TRBJ2-3 medium-sized TRBV29-1 CSVQGVAVSSTDTQYF TGCAGCGTCCAGGGTGTCGCGGTATCTAGCACAGATACGCAGTATTTT
. TRBJ2-5 few TRBV28 CASSQGGASGKTQYF TGTGCCAGCAGCCAAGGTGGGGCCAGCGGAAAGACCCAGTACTTC
. TRBJ2-7 . TRBV7-2 CASSLGRSSYKQYF TGTGCCAGCAGCTTGGGAAGGAGCTCCTACAAGCAGTACTTC
. TRBJ2-7 once TRBV7-2 CASSRGWTASYEQYF TGTGCCAGCAGCCGGGGGTGGACAGCTTCTTACGAGCAGTACTTC
. TRBJ1-4 few TRBV6-1 CASRGTYEKLFF TGTGCCAGCAGGGGGACGTATGAAAAACTGTTTTTT
. TRBJ2-7 . TRBV28 CASRRNYEQYF TGTGCCAGCAGACGAAATTACGAGCAGTACTTC
TRBD2 TRBJ2-3 . TRBV7-2 CASSARPSGTSGTDTQYF TGTGCCAGCAGCGCTCGGCCTTCCGGGACTAGCGGGACAGATACGCAGTATTTT
. TRBJ1-5 . TRBV28 CASTRTGTQYSNQPQHF TGTGCCAGCACCCGCACCGGGACACAATATAGCAATCAGCCCCAGCATTTT
TRBD1 TRBJ1-2 . TRBV19 CASSTLGQFNYGYTF TGTGCCAGTAGTACCCTGGGACAGTTTAACTATGGCTACACCTTC
TRBD2 TRBJ2-7 . TRBV20-1 CSARDRASGRDYGQYF TGCAGTGCTAGAGATCGCGCTAGCGGGAGAGACTACGGGCAGTACTTC
. TRBJ1-5 . TRBV7-2 CASSFNGGGHQPQHF TGTGCCAGCAGCTTTAATGGGGGGGGGCACCAGCCCCAGCATTTT
TRBD2 TRBJ2-7 few TRBV11-2 CASRPGTSGKSYEQYF TGTGCCAGCAGACCAGGAACTAGCGGGAAATCCTACGAGCAGTACTTC
. TRBJ2-7 . TRBV2 CASRVSGLHSYEQYF TGTGCCAGCAGAGTTTCGGGACTCCACTCCTACGAGCAGTACTTC
TRBD2 TRBJ2-5 few TRBV24-1 CATSIGLAGPTYQETQYF TGTGCCACCAGTATTGGACTAGCGGGACCCACTTACCAAGAGACCCAGTACTTC
TRBD2 TRBJ2-3 few TRBV5-4 CASSHEGGRSDTQYF TGTGCCAGCAGCCACGAGGGCGGGAGGTCAGATACGCAGTATTTT
. TRBJ1-3 . TRBV20-1 CSARDSGRGSGNTIYF TGCAGTGCTAGAGATTCCGGGAGAGGCTCTGGAAACACCATATATTTT
. TRBJ2-7 few TRBV20-1 CSARLGGGGRRKYF TGCAGTGCTAGACTGGGAGGGGGGGGCAGAAGAAAGTACTTC
. TRBJ2-7 few TRBV6-5 CASSYSKWGSYEQYF TGTGCCAGCAGTTACTCGAAATGGGGCTCATACGAGCAGTACTTC
TRBD1 TRBJ2-3 medium-sized TRBV20-1 CSARSGTGTDTQYF TGCAGTGCTCGCTCCGGGACAGGCACAGATACGCAGTATTTT
TRBD1 TRBJ2-7 few TRBV20-1 CSATPIQGAGEQYF TGCAGTGCTACGCCCATACAGGGGGCTGGAGAGCAGTACTTC
. TRBJ2-2 medium-sized TRBV6-5 CASSYGSFANTGELFF TGTGCCAGCAGTTACGGGAGTTTCGCGAACACCGGGGAGCTGTTTTTT
TRBD2 TRBJ2-7 few TRBV7-2 CATAAGVLREQYF TGTGCCACCGCGGCGGGAGTACTTCGAGAGCAGTACTTC
TRBD2 TRBJ2-3 . TRBV11-3 CASSQGGPGLTDTQYF TGTGCCAGCAGCCAGGGAGGGCCGGGCCTCACAGATACGCAGTATTTT
TRBD1 TRBJ1-5 few TRBV29-1 CSVGGQFNQPQHF TGCAGCGTCGGGGGACAGTTCAATCAGCCCCAGCATTTT
. TRBJ2-7 . TRBV5-1 CASSLEGLGPYEQYF TGCGCCAGCAGCTTGGAAGGGTTGGGACCCTACGAGCAGTACTTC
. TRBJ2-3 few TRBV20-1 CSARTTLPGDDTDTQYF TGCAGTGCTAGGACTACCCTTCCGGGAGATGACACAGATACGCAGTATTTT
. TRBJ2-2 . TRBV7-2 CASSPRGGPPGELFF TGTGCCAGCAGCCCCCGAGGGGGACCCCCCGGGGAGCTGTTTTTT
. TRBJ2-7 . TRBV20-1 CSVTRTNRAHEQYF TGCAGTGTAACGAGAACTAACAGGGCCCACGAGCAGTACTTC
. TRBJ1-5 . TRBV7-2 CASSQVAGNQPQHF TGTGCCAGCAGCCAAGTGGCGGGCAATCAGCCCCAGCATTTT
. TRBJ2-1 . TRBV6-5 CASSYGGNPYNEQFF TGTGCCAGCAGCTACGGCGGGAACCCTTACAATGAGCAGTTCTTC
. TRBJ2-7 . TRBV5-1 CASSLVDRSYEQYF TGCGCCAGCAGCTTGGTTGACAGATCCTACGAGCAGTACTTC
TRBD2 TRBJ2-1 . TRBV20-1 CSASTGGRDEQFF TGCAGTGCTAGTACGGGAGGGAGGGATGAGCAGTTCTTC
TRBD2 TRBJ2-2 . TRBV4-3 CASSPQRERITGELFF TGCGCCAGCAGCCCACAGCGGGAGAGGATCACCGGGGAGCTGTTTTTT
. TRBJ2-7 few TRBV20-1 CSAISPYEQYF TGCAGTGCTATCTCGCCCTACGAGCAGTACTTC
TRBD1 TRBJ2-3 . TRBV6-4 CASSGGQGADTQYF TGTGCCAGCAGTGGCGGACAGGGGGCAGATACGCAGTATTTT
TRBD2 TRBJ2-1 . TRBV28 CAIVSSGGSSYNEQFF TGTGCCATCGTAAGTAGCGGGGGGAGCTCCTACAATGAGCAGTTCTTC